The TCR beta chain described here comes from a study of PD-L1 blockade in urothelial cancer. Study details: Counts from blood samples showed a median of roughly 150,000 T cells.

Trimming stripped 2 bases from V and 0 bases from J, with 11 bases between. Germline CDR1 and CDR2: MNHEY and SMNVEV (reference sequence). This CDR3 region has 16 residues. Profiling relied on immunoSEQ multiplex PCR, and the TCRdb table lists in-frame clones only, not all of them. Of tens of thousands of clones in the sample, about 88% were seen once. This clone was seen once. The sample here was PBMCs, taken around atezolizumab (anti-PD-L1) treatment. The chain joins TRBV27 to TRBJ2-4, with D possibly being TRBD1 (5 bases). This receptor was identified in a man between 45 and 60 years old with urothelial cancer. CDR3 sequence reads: CASSLMGLLAKNIQYF. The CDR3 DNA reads TGTGCCAGCAGTTTAATGGGGCTCCTAGCCAAAAACATTCAGTACTTC.